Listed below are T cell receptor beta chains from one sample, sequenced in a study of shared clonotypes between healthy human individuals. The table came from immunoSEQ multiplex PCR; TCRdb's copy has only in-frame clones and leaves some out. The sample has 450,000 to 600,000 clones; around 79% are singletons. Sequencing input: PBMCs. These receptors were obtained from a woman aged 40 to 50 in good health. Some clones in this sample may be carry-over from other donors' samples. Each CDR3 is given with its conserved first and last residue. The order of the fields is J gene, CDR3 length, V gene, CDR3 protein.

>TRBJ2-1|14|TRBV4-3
CASSQEIRNNEQFF
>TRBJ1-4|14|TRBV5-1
CASSLTGGGEKLFF
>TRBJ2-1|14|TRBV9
CASSVEVDSNEQFF
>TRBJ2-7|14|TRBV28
CASSRRQGGYEQYF
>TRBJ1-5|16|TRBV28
CASSFGSGGGNQPQHF
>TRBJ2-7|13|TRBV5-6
CASSLQGPYEQYF
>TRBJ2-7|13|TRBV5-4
CASSHPDSYEQYF
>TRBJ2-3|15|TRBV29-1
CSVEIQGIRTDTQYF
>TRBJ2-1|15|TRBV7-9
CASSLAGREPPLWFF
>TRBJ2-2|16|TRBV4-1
CASSPLAGGGTGELFF
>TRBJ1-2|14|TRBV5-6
CASSLGQSHYGYTF
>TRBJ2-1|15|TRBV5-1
CASSRSRTSYNEQFF
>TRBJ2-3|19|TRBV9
CASSVELAGGYTSTDTQYF
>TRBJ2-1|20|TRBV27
CASSLRLAGGPPSSYNEQFF
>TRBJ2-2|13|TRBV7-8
CASRLTGGGELFF
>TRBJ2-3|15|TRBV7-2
CASSLLAGIADTQYF